One and the same sample provided the 16 T cell receptor beta chains below, sequenced in a study of blood T cells in healthy people across ages. The use of a sample-barcoded 5' primer and a J-beta primer mix characterized a second PCR of roughly 6 to 11 cycles. TCRdb analysed the 5' RACE reads with MiXCR anew, one entry per CDR3 protein. The sample shows 270,000 or so distinct CDR3 sequences, around 27% of them seen only once. Sequenced: blood. Receptors were obtained from a woman between 65 and 79 years old in good health.

This clonotype was picked up a small number of times. This sequence joins TRBV20-1 and TRBJ2-5; 9 bases are shared with TRBD1. Germline values: CDR1 DFQATT, CDR2 SNEGSKA (reference sequence). The length of the CDR3 is 14 residues. Trimming removed 7 bases from V and 6 bases from J; junction bases left unmatched: 12. The chain's CDR3 is CSVKSGQGLKTQYF. The CDR3 DNA is TGCAGTGTCAAGTCGGGACAGGGCTTAAAGACCCAGTACTTC.

The chain is built from TRBV11-2 and TRBJ2-3; no definite D call. Trimming shortened V by 6 bases and J by 6 bases, and 10 bases separated the two germline ends. This CDR3 spans 12 amino acids. Germline-derived CDR1 and CDR2 are SGHAT and FQNNGV. DNA of the CDR3: TGTGCCAGCAGAAATCGGGCGGATACGCAGTATTTT. Translation gives CASRNRADTQYF.

The table lists this clonotype with a few counts. Here the CDR3 reads CASSQDTLNEQFF. The CDR3 bases are TGCGCCAGCAGCCAAGACACCCTCAATGAGCAGTTCTTC. The chain has TRBV4-3 and TRBJ2-5, with D hard to call. The J call may be in error: the DNA end matches TRBJ2-1 better. The CDR3 has 13 amino acids. The germline CDR1 and CDR2 sequences are LGHNA and YSLEER.

The gene calls are TRBV3-1 and TRBJ1-1; 11 bases map to TRBD1. V gave up 6 bases and J gave up 3 bases; unmatched junction bases: 3. From germline, CDR1 is LGHDT and CDR2 YNNKEL (reference sequence). The CDR3 runs 14 residues. The CDR3 sequence is CASSRTGGDTEAFF. The DNA of the CDR3 is TGTGCCAGCAGTCGGACAGGGGGCGACACTGAAGCTTTCTTT.

This clonotype has more than one count but fewer than ten. V usage is TRBV7-9 and J usage is TRBJ2-3, with D hard to call. The V gene lost 5 bases and the J gene lost 0 bases, with 9 bases spanning the gap. The germline V gene has CDR1 SEHNR and CDR2 FQNEAQ (reference sequence). The CDR3 extends over 14 amino acids. This chain's CDR3 is CASSRVGSTDTQYF. CDR3 DNA sequence: TGTGCCAGCAGCCGCGTGGGGAGCACAGATACGCAGTATTTT.

The genes are TRBV7-3 and TRBJ2-6; 7 bases agree with TRBD1. Trimming took 3 bases from V and 1 from J; bases not matched to a gene: 9. This CDR3 is built from 18 residues. Germline V gene data show CDR1 as SGHTA and CDR2 as FQGTGA. For the CDR3, the DNA is TGTGCCAGCAGCTTGAGGCGACAGGGTTTTTCTGGGGCCAACGTCCTGACTTTC. Residues: CASSLRRQGFSGANVLTF.

The V gene is TRBV3-1, the J gene TRBJ1-2; perhaps TRBD1 as D (6 bases). Trimming stripped 4 bases from V and 3 bases from J, with 15 bases between. The CDR3 is made up of 15 amino acids. The germline CDR1 and CDR2 sequences are LGHDT and YNNKEL (reference sequence). CDR3 nucleotide sequence: TGTGCCAGCAGCCCCCGGGGCAGGGGACACTATGGCTACACCTTC. It is translated as CASSPRGRGHYGYTF. Together with reference TRBV3-1 and TRBJ1-2, the CDR3 gives the full variable domain: DTAVSQTPKYLVTQMGNDKSIKCEQNLGHDTMYWYKQDSKKFLKIMFSYNNKELIINETVPNRFSPKSPDKAHLNLHINSLELGDSAVYFCASSPRGRGHYGYTFGSGTRLTVV.

The V and J genes are TRBV7-2 and TRBJ2-3; possibly TRBD2 for D (6 bases). Germline values: CDR1 SGHTA, CDR2 FQGNSA. The CDR3 sequence is 10 residues long. The V end was cut by 10 bases, the J end by 6 bases, with 8 bases between. The chain's CDR3 is CATRGDTQYF. CDR3 DNA sequence: TGTGCCACCCGGGGGGATACGCAGTATTTT.

This clonotype has a handful of counts. This chain uses TRBV29-1 with TRBJ1-2, with D unresolved. The germline gives CDR1 SQVTM, CDR2 ANQGSEA. The CDR3 runs to 11 residues. Between the trimmed V and J ends, which lost 6 bases and 2 bases, there was a span of 7 bases. The CDR3 nucleotides are TGCAGCGTCTACATAAACTATGGCTACACCTTC. Its protein is CSVYINYGYTF.

The chain is built from TRBV7-2 and TRBJ2-1; D is perhaps TRBD1 or TRBD2 (5 bases each). Germline loops: CDR1 SGHTA, CDR2 FQGNSA. The CDR3 is 16 residues long. V lost 1 base and J 0 bases, leaving 10 bases between the germline ends. The chain's CDR3 is CASSLGGTSSYNEQFF. The CDR3 DNA reads as TGTGCCAGCAGCTTAGGAGGGACCAGCTCCTACAATGAGCAGTTCTTC. Looking up the rest from reference TRBV7-2 and TRBJ2-1 gives the full variable domain: GAGVSQSPSNKVTEKGKDVELRCDPISGHTALYWYRQSLGQGLEFLIYFQGNSAPDKSGLPSDRFSAERTGGSVSTLTIQRTQQEDSAVYLCASSLGGTSSYNEQFFGPGTRLTVL.

This clonotype was observed a few times. The rearrangement links TRBV7-9 to TRBJ2-7; either TRBD1 or TRBD2 may supply D (6 bases each). Trimming left V 1 base short and J 0 bases short, with 13 bases between. The CDR3 has 16 residues. CDR1 is SEHNR and CDR2 is FQNEAQ in the germline V gene (reference sequence). The CDR3 here is CASSLVGGTSSYEQYF. CDR3 nucleotide sequence: TGTGCCAGCAGCTTAGTAGGCGGGACAAGCTCCTACGAGCAGTACTTC.

Remarks on this clonotype: One end of the junction is discordant with germline, which a read error may explain. V usage is TRBV7-7 and J usage is TRBJ2-5; D not resolved. Germline CDR1 reads SSHAT; CDR2 reads FNYEAQ (reference sequence). This CDR3 region has 13 residues. CDR3 region: CASSAYIQETQYF. DNA of the CDR3: TGTGCTAGCAGCGCCTACATCCAAGAGACCCAGTACTTC.

The CDR3 is CASSRSGAYGYTF. CDR3 coding DNA: TGTGCCAGCAGCCGGTCAGGGGCCTATGGCTACACCTTC. The V gene is TRBV4-2, the J gene TRBJ1-2, with D possibly matching TRBD1 (6 bases). CDR3 length equals 13 residues. Trimming left V 4 bases short and J 4 bases short, with 10 bases between. Per the germline V gene, CDR1 is LGHNA and CDR2 is YNFKEQ.

The chain has TRBV29-1 and TRBJ2-5; TRBD1 aligns across 8 bases. The junction had 13 bases not matched to a gene; V was cut back by 0 bases and J by 7 bases. The CDR3 consists of 16 residues. Germline lookup yields CDR1 SQVTM and CDR2 ANQGSEA. CDR3 DNA: TGCAGCGTTGAAGAGTGGACAGGGATCTCATTATTGACCCAGTACTTC. It translates to CSVEEWTGISLLTQYF.

The genes are TRBV6-2 or TRBV6-3 and TRBJ1-3; no definite D call. CDR1 and CDR2 from the germline V gene are MNHEY and SVGEGT. V lost 6 bases and J lost 4, with 7 bases in between. The CDR3 spans 12 residues. The CDR3 here is CASSDNGNTIYF. As DNA, the CDR3 is TGTGCCAGCAGCGACAACGGAAACACCATATATTTT.

There are a few counts of this clonotype. One junction end disagrees with the germline gene, perhaps due to a read error. The J gene is TRBJ2-6, the V gene TRBV28, with 11 positions matching TRBD1. The CDR3 has 18 amino acids. The germline V gene encodes CDR1 MDHEN and CDR2 SYDVKM. CDR3 sequence: CAGSPPGQGVTGANVLTF. The CDR3 DNA sequence: TGTGCCGGCAGTCCGCCGGGACAGGGGGTTACTGGGGCCAACGTCCTGACTTTC.